This record concerns one T cell receptor beta chain sequence. This sample is drawn from a study of CD8 T cells in Susac syndrome. The CD8+ and CD4+ T cells were isolated magnetically using a negative isolation approach, whereas the TEMRA cells were enriched by FACS. RNA amounts of about 0.45 to 1 ug underwent reverse transcription with random hexamers. The method of amplification for TCR beta CDR3 was immunoSEQ multiplex PCR, covering 54 Vbeta and 13 Jbeta. TCRdb re-analysed the immunoSEQ multiplex PCR reads in MiXCR, keeping a single row per CDR3 protein. The top ten clones hold about 0.15% of a sample with 160,000 or so distinct CDR3 sequences, 95% to 96% of them seen once. The sequence derives from a human donor with multiple sclerosis. Sequencing input: CD8+ T cells from PBMCs.

CDR3 sequence reads: CAWSVGSGIRGNYGYTF. CDR3 DNA: TGTGCCTGGAGTGTAGGTTCGGGGATCAGAGGGAACTATGGCTACACCTTC. The chain links TRBV30 to TRBJ1-2; D gene unclear. Trimming left V 0 bases short and J 2 bases short, with 19 bases between. The germline gives CDR1 GTSNPN, CDR2 SVGIG (reference sequence). This CDR3 is 17 amino acids long.